In its sample, the clone carrying this TCR beta chain was seen a few times. Its specificity is not known. These data originate in a study of response to subunit inactivated influenza vaccine. TCRdb re-called the RT-PCR reads through MiXCR, storing one row per CDR3 protein. The sample consists of about 500,000 distinct CDR3 sequences, 6% to 9% of them appearing once. CDR1 is SQVTM, CDR2 ANQGSEA, per germline. After removal of 4 bases from V and 3 bases from J, the junction contained 5 bases not matched to a gene. The CDR3 totals 15 residues. Study-level results: It was the authors' suggestion that each seasonal influenza vaccination recruits few new T cells.

Sequencing was performed on PBMCs from blood, taken less than 30 months after vaccination. The clonotype originates from a man in his fifties or sixties who received an inactivated influenza vaccine. The chain is built from TRBV29-1 and TRBJ2-3; 12 nucleotides align to TRBD2. The CDR3 bases are TGCAGCGTTGGGCTACTAGCGGGAGGTACAGATACGCAGTATTTT. It encodes CSVGLLAGGTDTQYF.